The source of this T cell receptor (beta chain) is a study of blood T cell repertoires in COVID-19. Background on the study: Samples taken during acute and convalescent COVID-19 were collected in the United States, Italy and Spain.

In the original processing: It was from reference gene primer amplification that nucleated cell counts were estimated. Data came from immunoSEQ multiplex PCR; TCRdb stores just in-frame clones and leaves some out. V, J and clone size are taken as reported in that table, and D and trimming were inferred from the DNA itself. The profile shows some 290,000 clones, roughly 90% of them singletons. The V and J ends lost 3 bases and 6 bases, in that order; junction bases with no gene match: 14. Germline V gives CDR1 ENHRY, CDR2 SYGVKD. The CDR3 totals 18 residues. This TCR came from a woman aged 25 to 39 with COVID-19, enrolled during active disease. The chain is built from TRBV10-3 and TRBJ1-3; TRBD1 aligns across 10 bases. The sequenced sample consisted of peripheral blood. CDR3 in amino acids: CAISDIRPGTGVVNTIYF. In nucleotides, the CDR3 is TGTGCCATCAGTGATATACGTCCCGGGACAGGGGTGGTAAACACCATATATTTT.